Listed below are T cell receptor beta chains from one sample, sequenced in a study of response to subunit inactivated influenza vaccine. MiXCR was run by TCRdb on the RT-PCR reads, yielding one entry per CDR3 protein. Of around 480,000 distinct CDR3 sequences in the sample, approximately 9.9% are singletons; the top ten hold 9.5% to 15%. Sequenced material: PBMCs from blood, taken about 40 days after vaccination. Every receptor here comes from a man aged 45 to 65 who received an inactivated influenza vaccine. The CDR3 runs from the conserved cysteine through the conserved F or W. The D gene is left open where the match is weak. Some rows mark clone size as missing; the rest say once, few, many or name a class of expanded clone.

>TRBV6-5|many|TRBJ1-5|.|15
TGTGCCAGCAGTTACTCAGGGGGATTACTTCAGCCCCAGCATTTT
CASSYSGGLLQPQHF
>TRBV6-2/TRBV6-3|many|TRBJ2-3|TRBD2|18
TGTGCCAGCAATCGACTAGCGGGGGGCTTCCTTCCCACAGATACGCAGTATTTT
CASNRLAGGFLPTDTQYF
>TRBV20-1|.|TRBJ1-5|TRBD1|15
TGCAGTGCTAGCCCTCGGACAGGGGGCCATCAGCCCCAGCATTTT
CSASPRTGGHQPQHF
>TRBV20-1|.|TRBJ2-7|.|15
TGCAGTGCTAGGGAGATAAGACAGGGACTGGGTGAGCAGTACTTC
CSAREIRQGLGEQYF
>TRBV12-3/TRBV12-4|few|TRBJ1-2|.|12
TGTGCCAGCAGTAGCCAGCCAAATGGCTACACCTTC
CASSSQPNGYTF
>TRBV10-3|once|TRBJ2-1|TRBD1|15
TGTGCCATCAGCACACCGACAGGGTCCTACAATGAGCAGTTCTTC
CAISTPTGSYNEQFF
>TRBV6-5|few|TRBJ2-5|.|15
TGTGCCAGCAGTTACAGCACGCAAGGTCCGAAGACCCAGTACTTC
CASSYSTQGPKTQYF
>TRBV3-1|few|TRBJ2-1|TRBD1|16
TGTGCCAGCAGCCAAGATGGACAGGGGGCATGGAATGAGCAGTTCTTC
CASSQDGQGAWNEQFF
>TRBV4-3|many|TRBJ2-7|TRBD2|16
TGCGCCAGCAGCCAGAACCGGGACGGCGGACTAGGAGAGCAGTACTTC
CASSQNRDGGLGEQYF
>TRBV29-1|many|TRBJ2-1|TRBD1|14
TGCAGCGTGTCGACCGGGACAGGGACCAATGAGCAGTTCTTC
CSVSTGTGTNEQFF
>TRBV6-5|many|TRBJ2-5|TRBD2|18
TGTGCCAGCAGTTACCGGGGGACTAGCGGGGGGCCAACCGGGACCCAGTACTTC
CASSYRGTSGGPTGTQYF
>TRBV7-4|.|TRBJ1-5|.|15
TGTGCCAGCAGCCTAACGGGACATGGCAATCAGCCCCAGCATTTT
CASSLTGHGNQPQHF
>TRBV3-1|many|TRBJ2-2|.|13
TGTGCCAGCAGCCAAGTATTAGCCGGGGAGCTGTTTTTT
CASSQVLAGELFF
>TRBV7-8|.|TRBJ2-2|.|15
TGTGCCAGCAGCTTAGTGGGGGGCGTCACCGGGGAGCTGTTTTTT
CASSLVGGVTGELFF
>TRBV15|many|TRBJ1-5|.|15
TGTGCCACCAGCAGAGATCGGGTTAGCAATCAGCCCCAGCATTTT
CATSRDRVSNQPQHF
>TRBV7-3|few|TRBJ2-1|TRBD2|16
TGTGCCAGCAGCCAGACCAGGGCTAGCGGGAGGGTTGAGCAGTTCTTC
CASSQTRASGRVEQFF
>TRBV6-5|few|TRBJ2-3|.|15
TGTGCCAGCAGTTACTCGCAGGGAAGCACAGATACGCAGTATTTT
CASSYSQGSTDTQYF
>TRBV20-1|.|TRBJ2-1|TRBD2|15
TGCAGTGCTCACCCGACTAGCGGGGGGATCAATGAGCAGTTCTTC
CSAHPTSGGINEQFF
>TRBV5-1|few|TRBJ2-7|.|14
TGCGCCAGCAGCGGGGACAACCCCGGGGGCGAGCAGTACTTC
CASSGDNPGGEQYF
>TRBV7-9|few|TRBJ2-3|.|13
TGTGCCAGCGGGTCAGGGAGTACAGATACGCAGTATTTT
CASGSGSTDTQYF
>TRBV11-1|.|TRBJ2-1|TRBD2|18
TGTGCCAGCAGCCCCGATAGCGGGGGGCTTCTACCCTACAATGAGCAGTTCTTC
CASSPDSGGLLPYNEQFF
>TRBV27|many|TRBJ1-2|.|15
TGTGCCAGCAAGAATGCCGGGACTGCGGGGTATGGCTACACCTTC
CASKNAGTAGYGYTF
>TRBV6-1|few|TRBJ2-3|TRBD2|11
TGTGCCGGGGGGGGGGTGGATACGCAGTATTTT
CAGGGVDTQYF
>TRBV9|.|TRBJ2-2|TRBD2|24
TGTGCCAGCAGCGTAGGAGGACGGGGAACCGGGACTAGCGGGAGGGCCTGGAACACCGGGGAGCTGTTTTTT
CASSVGGRGTGTSGRAWNTGELFF
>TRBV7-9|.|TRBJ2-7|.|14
TGTGCCAGCAGCTCGTGGAGGGACAGCTACGAGCAGTACTTC
CASSSWRDSYEQYF
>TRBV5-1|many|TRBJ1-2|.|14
TGCGCCAGCAGTCAAAACGGACAGAGCTATGGCTACACCTTC
CASSQNGQSYGYTF
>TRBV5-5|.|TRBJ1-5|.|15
TGTGCCAGCAGCTTGTGGCAGGGCCCCAATCAGCCCCAGCATTTT
CASSLWQGPNQPQHF
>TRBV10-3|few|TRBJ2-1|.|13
TGTGCCATCAGCAAAACCGTTGTCAATGAGCAGTTCTTC
CAISKTVVNEQFF
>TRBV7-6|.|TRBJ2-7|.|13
TGTGCCAGCAGCTTAGGATTTAAGTACGAGCAGTACTTC
CASSLGFKYEQYF
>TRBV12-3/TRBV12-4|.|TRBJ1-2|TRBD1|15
TGTGCCAGCAGGGAAACCGGGACAGGGCATAAAGGCTACACCTTC
CASRETGTGHKGYTF
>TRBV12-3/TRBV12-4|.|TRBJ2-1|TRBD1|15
TGTGCCAGCAGTTTAAGCCGGGACAGGGATGATGAGCAGTTCTTC
CASSLSRDRDDEQFF
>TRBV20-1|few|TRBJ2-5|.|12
TGCAGTGCTAGCGGCGGCTGGGAGACCCAGTACTTC
CSASGGWETQYF
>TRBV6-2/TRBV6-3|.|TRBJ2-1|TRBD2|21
TGTGCCAGCAGTTACCCGCCGGCTAGCGGGAGGGCCGTTCATTTGTACAATGAGCAGTTCTTC
CASSYPPASGRAVHLYNEQFF
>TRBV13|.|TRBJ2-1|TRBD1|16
TGTGCCAGCAGCCCCGGGACAGGGGTGGAATACAATGAGCAGTTCTTC
CASSPGTGVEYNEQFF
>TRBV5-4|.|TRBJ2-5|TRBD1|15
TGTGCCAGCAGCAATCGACAGGGGGCGAGTGAGACCCAGTACTTC
CASSNRQGASETQYF
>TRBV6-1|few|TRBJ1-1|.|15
TGTGCCAGCAGGCCCCGGGGGGCGCGGAACACTGAAGCTTTCTTT
CASRPRGARNTEAFF
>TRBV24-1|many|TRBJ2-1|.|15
TGTGCCACCAGTGCCTCCGGGACCGTCGACAATGAGCAGTTCTTC
CATSASGTVDNEQFF
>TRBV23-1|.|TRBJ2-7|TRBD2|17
TGCGCCAGCAGTCAATCCTGGTGGCGGGGGGGCGCTTACGAGCAGTACTTC
CASSQSWWRGGAYEQYF
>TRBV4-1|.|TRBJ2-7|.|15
TGCGCCAGCAGCCAGCCCGGTGCCCTCCGGAACGAGCAGTACTTC
CASSQPGALRNEQYF
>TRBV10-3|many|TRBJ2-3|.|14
TGTGCCACCGCGGACAGCGCTTATGGGGATACGCAGTATTTT
CATADSAYGDTQYF
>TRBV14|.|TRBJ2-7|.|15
TGTGCCAGCAGCCAGATGACCCAAAAGGGATCCGAGCAGTACTTC
CASSQMTQKGSEQYF
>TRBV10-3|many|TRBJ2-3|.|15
TGTGCCATCAGTGACCCGGGGACCGTGCGGGATACGCAGTATTTT
CAISDPGTVRDTQYF